This T cell receptor (beta chain) derives from a study of CD8 T cells in Susac syndrome. Germline CDR1 reads MNHEY; CDR2 reads SVGEGT. V was clipped by 2 bases and J by 4 bases, with 11 bases between them. The CDR3 is 14 amino acids. Random hexamers were used to reverse transcribe an amount of roughly 0.45 to 1 ug RNA. With immunoSEQ multiplex PCR, TCR beta CDR3 was amplified across 54 Vbeta and 13 Jbeta. TCRdb processed the immunoSEQ multiplex PCR reads anew with MiXCR; each CDR3 protein has one entry. Of under 150,000 distinct CDR3 sequences listed, 94% are singletons. Specimen: CD8+ T cells from PBMCs. This TCR was sampled from a human donor in good health. The chain couples TRBV6-2 or TRBV6-3 to TRBJ2-5, with D unresolved. CDR3 region: CASSYVGPRETQYF. The CDR3 nucleotides read TGTGCCAGCAGTTACGTCGGACCAAGAGAGACCCAGTACTTC.